The T cell receptor beta chain described here comes from a study of blood T cell repertoires in COVID-19. Original processing notes: Quantification of nucleated cells was approximated via reference gene primer amplification. Clones were read by immunoSEQ multiplex PCR, and TCRdb kept only the in-frame ones, dropping some. From that table come the V and J calls and clone size; the DNA was used to work out D and trimming. The profile shows about 410,000 clones, approximately 91% of them singletons. Germline V gene data show CDR1 as SGHVS and CDR2 as FQNEAQ. Trimming shortened V by 2 bases and J by 3 bases, and 7 bases separated the two germline ends. This CDR3 contains 14 residues.

The specimen was peripheral blood. The chain links TRBV7-8 to TRBJ1-4; D may be TRBD1 (6 bases). The sequence was collected from a woman between 35 and 50 years old with COVID-19, enrolled during active disease. The CDR3 loop reads CASSLTGSNEKLFF. In DNA form, the CDR3 reads TGTGCCAGCAGCTTAACAGGGTCTAATGAAAAACTGTTTTTT.